This T cell receptor (beta chain) was captured in a study of regulatory T cells in long-lasting Graves disease. Whole-study context: The criterion for persistent Graves' disease was over 5 years of antithyroid drugs with positive TSH receptor antibodies. Study-wide results and caveats: Persistent patients shared more public clonotypes (2,741) than newly diagnosed patients (about 940).

Time point defined: persistent/refractory GD, antithyroid drugs over 5 years with positive TRAb. PBMCs were the source of the RNA used for TCR sequencing. Patients came from an endocrinology department in Xi'an, China. Researchers made TCR beta libraries by using iRepertoire HTBI primers and running Arm-PCR on CDR3 regions. TCRdb processed the multiplex PCR reads anew with MiXCR; each CDR3 protein has one entry. The sample contains roughly 400,000 distinct CDR3 sequences, roughly 20% of which appear only once. Germline V gene sequence: CDR1 SGHTA, CDR2 FQGNSA. V lost 4 bases and J lost 6, with 5 bases in between. The CDR3 is made up of 11 amino acids. Points on this clonotype: Its target is unknown.

Sequenced material: peripheral blood mononuclear cells (PBMCs), taken when the disease was refractory, from a patient treated with antithyroid drugs. The TCR sequence derives from a female donor with Graves disease. The chain carries TRBV7-2 and TRBJ2-3, with D unclear. The DNA for the CDR3 is TGTGCCAGCAGCTCGAGCGATACGCAGTATTTT. Its protein is CASSSSDTQYF.